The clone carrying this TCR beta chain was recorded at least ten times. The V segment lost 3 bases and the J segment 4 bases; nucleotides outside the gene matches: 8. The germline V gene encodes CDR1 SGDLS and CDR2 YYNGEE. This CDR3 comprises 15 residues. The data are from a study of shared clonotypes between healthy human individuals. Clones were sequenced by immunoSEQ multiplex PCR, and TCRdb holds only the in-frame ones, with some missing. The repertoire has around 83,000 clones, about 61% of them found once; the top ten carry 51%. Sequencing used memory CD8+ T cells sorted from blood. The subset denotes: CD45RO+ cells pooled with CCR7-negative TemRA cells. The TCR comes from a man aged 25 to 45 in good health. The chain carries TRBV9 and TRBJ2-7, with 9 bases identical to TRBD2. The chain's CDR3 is CASSETSGGNYEQYF. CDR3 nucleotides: TGTGCCAGCAGCGAGACTAGCGGAGGAAATTACGAGCAGTACTTC.